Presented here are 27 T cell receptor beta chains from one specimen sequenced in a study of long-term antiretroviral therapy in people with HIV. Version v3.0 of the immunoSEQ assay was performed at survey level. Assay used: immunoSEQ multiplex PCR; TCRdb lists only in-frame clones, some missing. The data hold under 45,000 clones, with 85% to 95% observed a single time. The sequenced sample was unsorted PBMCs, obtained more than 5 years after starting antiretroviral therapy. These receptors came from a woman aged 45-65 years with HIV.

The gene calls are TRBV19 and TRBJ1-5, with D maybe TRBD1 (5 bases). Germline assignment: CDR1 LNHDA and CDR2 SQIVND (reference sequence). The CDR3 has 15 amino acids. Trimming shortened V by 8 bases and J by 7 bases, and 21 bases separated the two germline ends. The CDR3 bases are TGTGCCAGTGGGGGGTCCGTTGGTTTTGGACAGCCCCAGCATTTT. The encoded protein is CASGGSVGFGQPQHF.

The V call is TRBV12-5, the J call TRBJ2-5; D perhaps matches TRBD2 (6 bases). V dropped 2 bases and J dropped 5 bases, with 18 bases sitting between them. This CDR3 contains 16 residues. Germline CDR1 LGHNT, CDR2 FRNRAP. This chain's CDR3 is CASGLSWTGAGETQYF. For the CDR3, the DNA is TGTGCTAGTGGTTTGTCCTGGACTGGCGCGGGGGAGACCCAGTACTTC.

In nucleotides, the CDR3 is TGTGCCAGTAGGACTGAACAGGGTGCCTCTTATGGCTACACCTTC. Protein: CASRTEQGASYGYTF. The chain couples TRBV19 to TRBJ1-2; tentative D call: TRBD1 (6 bases). Per germline, CDR1 LNHDA and CDR2 SQIVND (reference sequence). CDR3 size: 15 residues. V lost 6 bases and J lost 5, with 19 bases in between.

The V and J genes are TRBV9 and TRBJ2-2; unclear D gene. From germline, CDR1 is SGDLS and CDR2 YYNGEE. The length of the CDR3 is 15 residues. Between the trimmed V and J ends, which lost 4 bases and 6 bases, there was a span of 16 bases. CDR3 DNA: TGTGCCAGCAGCCCCTGGCCGGCGCCCCCCGGGGAGCTGTTTTTT. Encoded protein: CASSPWPAPPGELFF. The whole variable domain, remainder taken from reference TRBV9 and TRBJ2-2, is DSGVTQTPKHLITATGQRVTLRCSPRSGDLSVYWYQQSLDQGLQFLIQYYNGEERAKGNILERFSAQQFPDLHSELNLSSLELGDSALYFCASSPWPAPPGELFFGEGSRLTVL.

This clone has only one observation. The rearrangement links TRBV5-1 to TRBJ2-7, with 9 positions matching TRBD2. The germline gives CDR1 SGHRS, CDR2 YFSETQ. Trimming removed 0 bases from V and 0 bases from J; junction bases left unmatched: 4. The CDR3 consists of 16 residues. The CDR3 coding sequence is TGCGCCAGCAGCTTGGCCGGCGGGGGGGTCTCCTACGAGCAGTACTTC. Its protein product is CASSLAGGGVSYEQYF.

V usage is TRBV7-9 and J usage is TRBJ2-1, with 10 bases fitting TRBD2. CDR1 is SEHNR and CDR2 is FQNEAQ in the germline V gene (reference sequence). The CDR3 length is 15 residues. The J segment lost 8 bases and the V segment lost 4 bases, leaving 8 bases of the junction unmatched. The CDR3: CASSWSGGAFDEQFF. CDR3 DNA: TGTGCCAGCAGCTGGAGCGGGGGGGCCTTCGATGAGCAGTTCTTC. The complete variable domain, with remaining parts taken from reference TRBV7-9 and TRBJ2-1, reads DTGVSQNPRHKITKRGQNVTFRCDPISEHNRLYWYRQTLGQGPEFLTYFQNEAQLEKSRLLSDRFSAERPKGSFSTLEIQRTEQGDSAMYLCASSWSGGAFDEQFFGPGTRLTVL.

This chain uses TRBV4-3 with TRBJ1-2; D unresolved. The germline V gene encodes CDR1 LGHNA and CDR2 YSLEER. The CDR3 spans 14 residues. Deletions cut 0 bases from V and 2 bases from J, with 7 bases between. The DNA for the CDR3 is TGCGCCAGCAGCCAAGACCCAGCCAACTATGGCTACACCTTC. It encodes CASSQDPANYGYTF.

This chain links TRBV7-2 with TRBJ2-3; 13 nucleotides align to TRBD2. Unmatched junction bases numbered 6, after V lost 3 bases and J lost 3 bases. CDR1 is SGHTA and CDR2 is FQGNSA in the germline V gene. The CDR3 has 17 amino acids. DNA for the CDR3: TGTGCCAGCAGCTTTCGGACTAGCGGGGGATTTACAGATACGCAGTATTTT. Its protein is CASSFRTSGGFTDTQYF.

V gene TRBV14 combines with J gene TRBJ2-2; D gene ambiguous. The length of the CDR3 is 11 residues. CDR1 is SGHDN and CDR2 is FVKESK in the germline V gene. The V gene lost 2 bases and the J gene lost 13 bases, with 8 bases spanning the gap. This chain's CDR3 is CASSQRSWLFF. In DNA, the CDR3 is TGTGCCAGCAGCCAAAGGTCGTGGCTGTTTTTT.

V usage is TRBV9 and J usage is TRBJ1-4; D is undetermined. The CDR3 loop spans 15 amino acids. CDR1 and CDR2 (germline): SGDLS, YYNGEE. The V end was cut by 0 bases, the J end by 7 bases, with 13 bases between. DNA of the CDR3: TGTGCCAGCAGCGTAGCCCCAGGAGAAGGTGAAAAACTGTTTTTT. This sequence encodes CASSVAPGEGEKLFF.

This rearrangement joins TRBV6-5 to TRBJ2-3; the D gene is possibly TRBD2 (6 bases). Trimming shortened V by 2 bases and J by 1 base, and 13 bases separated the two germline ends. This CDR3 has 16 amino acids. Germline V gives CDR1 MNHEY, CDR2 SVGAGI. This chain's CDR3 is CASSYQFGGGTDTQYF. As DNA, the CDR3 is TGTGCCAGCAGTTACCAGTTCGGAGGGGGCACAGATACGCAGTATTTT.

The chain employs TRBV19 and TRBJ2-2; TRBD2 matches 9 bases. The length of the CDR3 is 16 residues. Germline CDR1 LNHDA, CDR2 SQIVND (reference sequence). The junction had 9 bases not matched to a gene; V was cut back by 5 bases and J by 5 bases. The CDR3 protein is CASSRRGGADTGELFF. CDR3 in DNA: TGTGCCAGTAGTCGGCGGGGGGGGGCGGATACCGGGGAGCTGTTTTTT.

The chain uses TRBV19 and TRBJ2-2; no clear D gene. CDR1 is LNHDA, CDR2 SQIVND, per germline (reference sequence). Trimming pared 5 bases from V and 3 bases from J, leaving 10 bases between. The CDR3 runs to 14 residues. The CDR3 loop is CASSGQPYTGELFF. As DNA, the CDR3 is TGTGCCAGTAGTGGGCAGCCTTACACCGGGGAGCTGTTTTTT.

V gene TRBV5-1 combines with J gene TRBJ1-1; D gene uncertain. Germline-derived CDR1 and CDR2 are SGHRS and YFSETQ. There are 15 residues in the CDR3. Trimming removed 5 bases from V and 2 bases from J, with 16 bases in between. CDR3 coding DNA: TGCGCCAGCAGGGCAGGAGCACCAGTTAACACTGAAGCTTTCTTT. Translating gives CASRAGAPVNTEAFF.

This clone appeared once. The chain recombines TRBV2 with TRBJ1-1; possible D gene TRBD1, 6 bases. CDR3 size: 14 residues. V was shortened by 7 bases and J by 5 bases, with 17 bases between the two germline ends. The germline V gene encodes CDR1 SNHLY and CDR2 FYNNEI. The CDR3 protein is CASITGKGETEAFF. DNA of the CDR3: TGTGCCAGCATCACAGGGAAGGGTGAGACTGAAGCTTTCTTT.

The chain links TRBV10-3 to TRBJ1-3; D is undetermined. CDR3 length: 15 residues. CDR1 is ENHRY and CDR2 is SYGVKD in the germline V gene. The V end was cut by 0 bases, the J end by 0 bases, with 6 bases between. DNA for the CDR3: TGTGCCATCAGTGAGTCCCCGCTCTCTGGAAACACCATATATTTT. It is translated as CAISESPLSGNTIYF.

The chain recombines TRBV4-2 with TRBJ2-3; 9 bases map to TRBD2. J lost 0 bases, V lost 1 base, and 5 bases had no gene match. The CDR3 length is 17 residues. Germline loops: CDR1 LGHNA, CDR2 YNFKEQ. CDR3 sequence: CASSQGAGGPSTDTQYF. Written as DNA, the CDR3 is TGTGCCAGCAGCCAAGGGGCGGGGGGGCCTAGCACAGATACGCAGTATTTT.

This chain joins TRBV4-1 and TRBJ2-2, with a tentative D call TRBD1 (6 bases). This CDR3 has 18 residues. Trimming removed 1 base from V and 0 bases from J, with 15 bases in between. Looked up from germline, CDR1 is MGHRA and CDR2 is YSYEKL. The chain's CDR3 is CASSQASGVGANTGELFF. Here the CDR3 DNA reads TGCGCCAGCAGCCAAGCATCAGGGGTGGGAGCGAACACCGGGGAGCTGTTTTTT.

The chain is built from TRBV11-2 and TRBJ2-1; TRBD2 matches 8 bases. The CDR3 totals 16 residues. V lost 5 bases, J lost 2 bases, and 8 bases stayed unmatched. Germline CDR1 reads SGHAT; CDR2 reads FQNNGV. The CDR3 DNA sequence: TGTGCCAGCAGCCATATAGCGGGGAGTACCTACAATGAGCAGTTCTTC. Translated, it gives CASSHIAGSTYNEQFF.

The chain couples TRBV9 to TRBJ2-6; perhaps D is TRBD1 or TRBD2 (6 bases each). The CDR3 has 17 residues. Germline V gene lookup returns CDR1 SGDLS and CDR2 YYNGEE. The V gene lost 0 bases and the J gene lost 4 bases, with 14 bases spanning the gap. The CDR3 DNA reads TGTGCCAGCAGCGTAGACGGGGGCGCCCTCGGGGCCAACGTCCTGACTTTC. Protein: CASSVDGGALGANVLTF.

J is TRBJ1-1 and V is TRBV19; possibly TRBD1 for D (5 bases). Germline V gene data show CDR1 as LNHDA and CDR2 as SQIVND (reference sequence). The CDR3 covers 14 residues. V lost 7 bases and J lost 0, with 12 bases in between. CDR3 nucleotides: TGTGCCAGTACAAGGCAGGGAATGAACACTGAAGCTTTCTTT. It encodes CASTRQGMNTEAFF.

This chain's CDR3 is CASSLDGQGSSPLHF. CDR3 sequence (DNA): TGTGCCAGCAGCTTAGACGGTCAGGGATCTTCACCCCTCCACTTT. This sequence joins TRBV11-2 and TRBJ1-6; D might be TRBD1 (5 bases). Germline values: CDR1 SGHAT, CDR2 FQNNGV. Trimming cost V 0 bases and J 9 bases, with 12 bases left between them. The CDR3 sequence is 15 residues long.

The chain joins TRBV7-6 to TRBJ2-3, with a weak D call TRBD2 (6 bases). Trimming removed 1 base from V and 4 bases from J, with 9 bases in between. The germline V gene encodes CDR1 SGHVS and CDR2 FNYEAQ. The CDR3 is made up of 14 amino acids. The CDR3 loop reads CASSLGGEADTQYF. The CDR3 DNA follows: TGTGCCAGCAGCTTAGGCGGGGAGGCAGATACGCAGTATTTT.

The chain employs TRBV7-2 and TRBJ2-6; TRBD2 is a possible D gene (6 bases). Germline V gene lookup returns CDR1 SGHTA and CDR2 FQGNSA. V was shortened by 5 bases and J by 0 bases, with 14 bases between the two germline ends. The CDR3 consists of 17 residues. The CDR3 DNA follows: TGTGCCAGCAGCCCCCGGAGGGAGATCTCTGGGGCCAACGTCCTGACTTTC. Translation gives CASSPRREISGANVLTF.

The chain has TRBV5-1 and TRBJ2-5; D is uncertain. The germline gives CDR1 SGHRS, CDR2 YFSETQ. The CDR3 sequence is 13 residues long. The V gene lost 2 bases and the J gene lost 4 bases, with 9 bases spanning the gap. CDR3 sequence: CASSFGIGETQYF. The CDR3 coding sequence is TGCGCCAGCAGCTTCGGCATAGGAGAGACCCAGTACTTC.

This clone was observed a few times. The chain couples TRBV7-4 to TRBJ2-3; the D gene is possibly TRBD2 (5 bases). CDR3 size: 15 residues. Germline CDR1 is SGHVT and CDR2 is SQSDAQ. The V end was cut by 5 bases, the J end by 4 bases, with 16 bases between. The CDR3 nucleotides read TGTGCCAGCAGCACCCGGTCGGGGAAGGCAGATACGCAGTATTTT. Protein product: CASSTRSGKADTQYF.

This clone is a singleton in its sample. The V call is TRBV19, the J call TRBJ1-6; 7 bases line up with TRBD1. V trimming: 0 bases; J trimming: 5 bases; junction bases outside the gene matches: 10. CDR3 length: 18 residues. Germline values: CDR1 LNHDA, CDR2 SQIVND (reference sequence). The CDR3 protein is CASSIEAPGTVNNSPLHF. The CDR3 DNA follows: TGTGCCAGTAGTATAGAGGCCCCCGGGACAGTCAATAATTCACCCCTCCACTTT.